The rows below give T cell receptor beta chains drawn from one sample of a study of T cells in Graves' hyperthyroidism and ophthalmopathy. TCRdb re-called the multiplex PCR reads through MiXCR, storing one row per CDR3 protein. This sample has around 260,000 distinct CDR3 sequences, with 25% found just once. Sequenced sample: blood. These receptors originate from a man aged 40-49 years with Graves' hyperthyroidism that later progressed to Graves' ophthalmopathy. The CDR3 runs from the conserved cysteine through the conserved F or W. The D gene is left open where the match is weak. Clone size is given for some rows only: seen once, a few or many times, or a class if the clone is expanded.

V	D	size	J	DNA	CDR3
TRBV5-1	TRBD1	many	TRBJ1-1	TGCGCCAGCAGCGGACAGGATGGTAACACTGAAGCTTTCTTT	CASSGQDGNTEAFF
TRBV6-2/TRBV6-3	TRBD2	-	TRBJ2-2	TGTGCCAGCAGTTACGTGGCGGGAGACTCCACCGGGGAGCTGTTTTTT	CASSYVAGDSTGELFF
TRBV29-1	-	many	TRBJ2-5	TGCAGCGCTGGGGCAGCCGTGGAGACCCAGTACTTC	CSAGAAVETQYF
TRBV6-1	-	many	TRBJ2-2	TGTGCCGTGACAGGGAACACCGGGGAGCTGTTTTTT	CAVTGNTGELFF
TRBV2	-	-	TRBJ2-7	TGTGCCAGCAGTGCGGACCGCTCGTCACCCGAGCAGTACTTC	CASSADRSSPEQYF
TRBV30	TRBD1	many	TRBJ1-5	TGTGCCTGGAGTGTACGTGACAGGGTCTCCGGGACCTATAATCAGCCCCAGCATTTT	CAWSVRDRVSGTYNQPQHF
TRBV5-1	-	many	TRBJ1-1	TGCGCCAGCAGCTCCGGACAGAACACTGAAGCTTTCTTT	CASSSGQNTEAFF
TRBV20-1	-	many	TRBJ2-5	TGCAGTGCTAGAGATCTAAAGGGGTATGAGGAGACCCAGTACTTC	CSARDLKGYEETQYF
TRBV12-3/TRBV12-4	-	many	TRBJ2-6	TGTGCCAGCAGTTTTTTGGGCTCTGGGGCCAACGTCCTGACTTTC	CASSFLGSGANVLTF
TRBV11-1	TRBD1	-	TRBJ1-2	TGTGCCAGCAGCCCCCTACTAGTTGGGACAGGGGGCAACTATGGCTACACCTTC	CASSPLLVGTGGNYGYTF
TRBV15	-	-	TRBJ2-7	TGTGCCACCAGCAGAGGGGCCACGGGTGTGCACGAGCAGTACTTC	CATSRGATGVHEQYF
TRBV5-6	-	many	TRBJ2-7	TGTGCCAGCAGCTTGTTCCGCCAGGGAACCTCCTACGAGCAGTACTTC	CASSLFRQGTSYEQYF
TRBV2	TRBD2	many	TRBJ2-4	TGTGCCAGCAGTCAAGGACTAGCGGGGTGGGACATTCAGTACTTC	CASSQGLAGWDIQYF
TRBV20-1	TRBD2	-	TRBJ2-2	TGCAGTGCTAGGGTAGCGGGAGGGCCGAACACCGGGGAGCTGTTTTTT	CSARVAGGPNTGELFF
TRBV4-3	TRBD2	-	TRBJ2-5	TGCGCCAGCAGCCCGAGGGGCGGGAGCCAAGAGACCCAGTACTTC	CASSPRGGSQETQYF
TRBV24-1	-	many	TRBJ1-2	TGTGCCACCAGTGAGGACGGGACGGGTGGCTACACCTTC	CATSEDGTGGYTF
TRBV18	-	-	TRBJ1-1	TGTGCCAGCTCCCCTGGGTGGGATGGCACTGAAGCTTTCTTT	CASSPGWDGTEAFF
TRBV27	-	-	TRBJ1-1	TGTGCCAGCAGTTCAACAGGGAGCGGTCGGAACACTGAAGCTTTCTTT	CASSSTGSGRNTEAFF
TRBV3-1	TRBD1	many	TRBJ1-2	TGTGCCAGCAGCTCCGGGACAGTTCTCTATGGCTACACCTTC	CASSSGTVLYGYTF
TRBV6-5	-	many	TRBJ2-7	TGTGCCAGCAGTTACTACAGGGAATACGAGCAGTACTTC	CASSYYREYEQYF
TRBV30	-	many	TRBJ2-2	TGTGCCTGGAGGTTACAACAGGGAACCGGGGAGCTGTTTTTT	CAWRLQQGTGELFF
TRBV4-1	-	many	TRBJ2-2	TGCGCCAGCAGCGATTGGGGGAAACGGAACACCGGGGAGCTGTTTTTT	CASSDWGKRNTGELFF
TRBV6-1	TRBD2	-	TRBJ2-2	TGTGCCAGCACCACGGGGGGGCTGAACACCGGGGAGCTGGTTTTT	CASTTGGLNTGELVF
TRBV30	-	many	TRBJ2-7	TGTGCCTGTGGGATAGGGGCAGGGTCCAACGAGCAGTACTTC	CACGIGAGSNEQYF
TRBV2	-	many	TRBJ1-5	TGTGCCAGCACCGCCGACCGGGGAGGACAGCCCCAGCATTTT	CASTADRGGQPQHF
TRBV18	TRBD1	many	TRBJ2-7	TGTGCCAGCAAAGGACAGGGATACGAGCAGTACTTC	CASKGQGYEQYF
TRBV5-1	TRBD1	many	TRBJ2-5	TGCGCCAGCACCTTTACCCTTCCGGGACAGGGATTGATTGAGACCCAGTACTTC	CASTFTLPGQGLIETQYF
TRBV6-2/TRBV6-3	-	-	TRBJ2-5	TGTGCCAGCAGTTATCTAACTTCCTCTCAAGAGACCCAGTACTTC	CASSYLTSSQETQYF
TRBV30	TRBD1	once	TRBJ2-7	TGTGCCTGGAGTGTATGGCAGGGGGCGAACGAGCAGTACTTC	CAWSVWQGANEQYF